The 3 T cell receptor beta chains below come from one sample, sequenced in a study of shared clonotypes between healthy human individuals. The repertoire was sequenced with immunoSEQ multiplex PCR; TCRdb's copy has only in-frame clones and lacks some. The repertoire holds some 2,500,000 clones, 90% to 95% seen once, with approximately 0.35% in the top ten. Sequencing input: naive CD4+ T cells from PBMCs. As to subset: CD45RA+ positively selected. Receptor source: a man between 18 and 29 years old in good health. Some clones in this sample may be carry-over from other donors' samples.

This clone was seen just once. The rearrangement joins TRBV2 to TRBJ2-1, with a possible D match to TRBD1 (5 bases). This CDR3 is built from 15 residues. CDR1 and CDR2 from the germline V gene are SNHLY and FYNNEI. Trimming cost V 5 bases and J 2 bases, with 13 bases left between them. The CDR3 loop reads CASSLGRGPYNEQFF. For the CDR3, the DNA is TGTGCCAGCAGTCTCGGAAGGGGCCCCTACAATGAGCAGTTCTTC.

V gene TRBV6-1 combines with J gene TRBJ2-5; D is unclear. The end of the DNA aligns better with TRBJ2-7, so the J call may be wrong. The germline V gene encodes CDR1 MNHNS and CDR2 SASEGT. The CDR3 covers 15 residues. CDR3 amino acids: CASSDFRVLPYEQYF. CDR3 in DNA: TGTGCCAGCAGTGATTTTAGGGTGTTGCCCTACGAGCAGTACTTC.

The chain couples TRBV14 to TRBJ2-3; 8 bases line up with TRBD1. Germline assignment: CDR1 SGHDN and CDR2 FVKESK. The CDR3 length is 16 residues. V lost 3 bases to trimming and J lost 8 bases; unmatched junction nucleotides: 13. Here the CDR3 reads CASSHHRDRNQGTQYF. CDR3 nucleotides: TGTGCCAGCAGCCATCACCGGGACAGGAATCAGGGTACGCAGTATTTT.